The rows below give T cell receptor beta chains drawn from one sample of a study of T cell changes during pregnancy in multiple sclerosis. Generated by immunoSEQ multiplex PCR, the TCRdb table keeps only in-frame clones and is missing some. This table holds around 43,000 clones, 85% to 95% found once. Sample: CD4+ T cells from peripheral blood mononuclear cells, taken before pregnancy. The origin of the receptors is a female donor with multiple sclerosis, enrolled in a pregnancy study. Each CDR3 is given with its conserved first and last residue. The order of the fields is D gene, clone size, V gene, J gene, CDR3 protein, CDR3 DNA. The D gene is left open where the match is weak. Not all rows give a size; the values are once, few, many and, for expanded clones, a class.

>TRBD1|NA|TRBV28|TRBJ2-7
CASSHPGDRGYEQYF
TGTGCCAGCAGTCACCCCGGAGACAGGGGCTACGAGCAGTACTTC
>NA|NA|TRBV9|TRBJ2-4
CASGPGTLGKNIQYF
TGTGCCAGCGGCCCCGGGACTTTAGGAAAAAACATTCAGTACTTC
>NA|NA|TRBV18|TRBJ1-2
CASSPPGGGSNYGYTF
TGTGCCAGCTCACCACCGGGTGGAGGTTCTAACTATGGCTACACCTTC
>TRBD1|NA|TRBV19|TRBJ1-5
CASQTGGSNQPQHF
TGTGCCAGCCAAACAGGGGGCAGCAATCAGCCCCAGCATTTT
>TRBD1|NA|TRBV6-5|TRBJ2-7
CASRQPGQGYEQYF
TGTGCCAGCAGACAGCCGGGACAGGGCTACGAGCAGTACTTC
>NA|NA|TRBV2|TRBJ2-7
CASSLNYEQYF
TGTGCCAGCAGTCTTAACTACGAGCAGTACTTC
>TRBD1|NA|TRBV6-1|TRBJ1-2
CASGQGPLGGYTF
TGTGCCAGCGGACAGGGACCTCTAGGTGGCTACACCTTC
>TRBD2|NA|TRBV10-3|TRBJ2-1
CATRILAGDYNEQFF
TGTGCCACCCGGATACTAGCGGGAGATTACAATGAGCAGTTCTTC
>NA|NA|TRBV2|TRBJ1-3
CAGWTVGGNTIYF
TGTGCCGGATGGACAGTCGGAGGAAACACCATATATTTT
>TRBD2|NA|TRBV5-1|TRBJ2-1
CASSLSGLVNEQFF
TGCGCCAGCAGCTTGTCGGGACTAGTCAATGAGCAGTTCTTC
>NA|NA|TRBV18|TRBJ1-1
CASSPASFLEAFF
TGTGCCAGCTCACCCGCAAGCTTCCTTGAAGCTTTCTTT
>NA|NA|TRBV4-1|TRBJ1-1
CASSLTRGANTEAFF
TGCGCCAGCAGCCTCACACGGGGGGCAAACACTGAAGCTTTCTTT
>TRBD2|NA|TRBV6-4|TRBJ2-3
CASSDIAGVGTDTQYF
TGTGCCAGCAGCGACATAGCGGGAGTTGGCACAGATACGCAGTATTTT
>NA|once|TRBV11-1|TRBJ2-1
CASSVTGVNNEQFF
TGTGCCAGCAGCGTAACCGGGGTTAACAATGAGCAGTTCTTC
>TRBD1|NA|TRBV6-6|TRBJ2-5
CASSPRDSTAQYF
TGTGCCAGCAGTCCTCGGGACAGCACGGCCCAGTACTTC
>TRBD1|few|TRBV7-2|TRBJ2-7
CASSATGSFYEQYF
TGTGCCAGCAGCGCGACAGGGTCGTTCTACGAGCAGTACTTC
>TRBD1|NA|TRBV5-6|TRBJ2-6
CASSHLPGQGSGANVLTF
TGTGCCAGCAGCCACCTTCCTGGACAGGGGTCTGGGGCCAACGTCCTGACTTTC
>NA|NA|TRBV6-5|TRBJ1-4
CASSYSEGWGEKLFF
TGTGCCAGCAGTTACTCTGAGGGTTGGGGTGAAAAACTGTTTTTT
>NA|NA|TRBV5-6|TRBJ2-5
CASSSWTEETQYF
TGTGCCAGCAGCTCCTGGACAGAGGAGACCCAGTACTTC
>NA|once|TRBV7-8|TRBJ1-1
CASVETGYNTEAFF
TGTGCCAGCGTCGAAACAGGGTACAACACTGAAGCTTTCTTT
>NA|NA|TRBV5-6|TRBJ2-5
CASSSDGPGWTQYF
TGTGCCAGCAGCTCGGACGGTCCGGGATGGACCCAGTACTTC
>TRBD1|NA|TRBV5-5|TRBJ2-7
CASSLIKSGTGGPYEQYF
TGTGCCAGCAGCTTGATTAAGTCCGGGACAGGGGGGCCCTACGAGCAGTACTTC
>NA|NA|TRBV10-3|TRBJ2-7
CAISERRADGQYF
TGTGCCATCAGTGAAAGGAGGGCGGACGGACAGTACTTC
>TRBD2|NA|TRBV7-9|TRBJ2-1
CASSLDISGNEQFF
TGTGCCAGCAGCTTGGATATTAGCGGGAATGAGCAGTTCTTC
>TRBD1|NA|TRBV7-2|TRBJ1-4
CASSFTETGLLFF
TGTGCCAGCAGCTTTACAGAGACAGGGCTTCTGTTTTTT
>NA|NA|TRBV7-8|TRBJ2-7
CASRHPGASYEQYF
TGTGCCAGCAGACACCCAGGGGCCTCCTACGAGCAGTACTTC
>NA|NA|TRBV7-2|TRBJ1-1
CASSLARGRARRGVEAFF
TGTGCCAGCAGCTTAGCGCGGGGGCGAGCCCGTCGGGGAGTGGAAGCTTTCTTT
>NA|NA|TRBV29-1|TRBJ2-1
CSVDGSQGNEQFF
TGCAGCGTTGATGGTTCACAGGGCAATGAGCAGTTCTTC
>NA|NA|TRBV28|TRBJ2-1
CASSPGGSYNEQFF
TGTGCCAGCTCTCCCGGAGGGTCCTACAATGAGCAGTTCTTC
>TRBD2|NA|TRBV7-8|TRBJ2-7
CASSPMGGLPYEQYF
TGTGCCAGCAGCCCCATGGGGGGGTTGCCCTACGAGCAGTACTTC
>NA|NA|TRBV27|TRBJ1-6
CASSLGAIYNSPLHF
TGTGCCAGCAGCCTGGGGGCCATCTATAATTCACCCCTCCACTTT
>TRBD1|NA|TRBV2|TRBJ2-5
CASTTEQGALETQYF
TGTGCCAGCACTACCGAACAGGGGGCTCTAGAGACCCAGTACTTC
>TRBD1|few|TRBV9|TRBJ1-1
CASSGYRGGDTEAFF
TGTGCCAGCAGCGGCTACAGGGGAGGCGACACTGAAGCTTTCTTT
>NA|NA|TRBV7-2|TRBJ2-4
CASSLDGLATIKNIQYF
TGTGCCAGCAGCCTCGATGGTCTAGCAACTATCAAAAACATTCAGTACTTC
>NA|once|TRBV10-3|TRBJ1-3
CAISEGGFSGNTIYF
TGTGCCATCAGTGAGGGCGGGTTCTCTGGAAACACCATATATTTT
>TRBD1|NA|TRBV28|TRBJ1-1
CASSDRGLNTEAFF
TGTGCCAGCAGTGACAGGGGGCTCAACACTGAAGCTTTCTTT
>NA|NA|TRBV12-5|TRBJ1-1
CASPAAVHPAFF
TGTGCTAGCCCGGCGGCCGTGCACCCAGCTTTCTTT
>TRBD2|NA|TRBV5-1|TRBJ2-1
CASSPLAGSYNEQFF
TGCGCCAGCAGCCCCTTAGCGGGATCATACAATGAGCAGTTCTTC
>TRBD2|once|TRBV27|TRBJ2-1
CASNVAGRLINEQFF
TGTGCCAGCAATGTAGCGGGAAGATTGATCAATGAGCAGTTCTTC
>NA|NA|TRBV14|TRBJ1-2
CASSQDSSYGYTF
TGTGCCAGCAGCCAAGATAGCTCGTATGGCTACACCTTC
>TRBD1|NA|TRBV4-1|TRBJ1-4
CASSLRPGQKDEKLFF
TGCGCCAGCAGTCTCAGGCCGGGACAGAAGGATGAAAAACTGTTTTTT
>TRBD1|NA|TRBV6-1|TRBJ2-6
CASREIQGSGGSGANVLTF
TGTGCCAGCAGGGAAATACAGGGGAGCGGCGGCTCTGGGGCCAACGTCCTGACTTTC
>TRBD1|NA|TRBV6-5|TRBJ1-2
CASSYGVGGYYGYTF
TGTGCCAGCAGTTACGGGGTAGGGGGCTATTATGGCTACACCTTC
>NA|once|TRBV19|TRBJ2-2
CASMGGDANTGELFF
TGTGCCAGTATGGGGGGAGACGCGAACACCGGGGAGCTGTTTTTT
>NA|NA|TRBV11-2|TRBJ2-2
CASRSRGRGLKNTGELFF
TGTGCCAGCAGGTCCAGGGGTAGAGGGCTGAAGAACACCGGGGAGCTGTTTTTT
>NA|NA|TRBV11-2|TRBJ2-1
CASSLPSNTARSYNEQFF
TGTGCCAGCAGCTTGCCCAGTAACACCGCTCGTTCCTACAATGAGCAGTTCTTC
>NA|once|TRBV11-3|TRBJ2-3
CASSLGVGDTDTQYF
TGTGCCAGCAGCTTAGGAGTCGGGGACACAGATACGCAGTATTTT
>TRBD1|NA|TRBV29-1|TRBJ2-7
CSVRTGLYEQYF
TGCAGCGTCAGGACAGGGCTCTACGAGCAGTACTTC
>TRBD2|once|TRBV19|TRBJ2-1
CASTETSGRFYNEQFF
TGTGCCAGTACCGAGACTAGCGGGAGGTTCTACAATGAGCAGTTCTTC
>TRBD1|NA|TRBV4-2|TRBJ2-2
CASSLDRVVTGELFF
TGTGCCAGCAGCCTCGACAGGGTAGTCACCGGGGAGCTGTTTTTT